This TCR beta chain was identified during a study of T cells after yellow fever vaccination. Study-level points and caveats: Just a small share of clonotypes turned up in the CD4 compartment as well as the CD8 compartment. The secondary response was weaker but peaked faster, day 5 versus 15. In FACS-sorted repertoires, abundant clonotypes from the bulk population could appear as contaminants. Detected again after the booster were most primary-vaccination clones, at about 96% CD4 and approximately 90% CD8.

There are a few counts of this clonotype. Its antigen is still unknown. The CDR3 loop spans 15 amino acids. The ends were cut back, 3 bases at V and 0 bases at J, with 10 bases in the middle. Per germline, CDR1 MNHEY and CDR2 SMNVEV (reference sequence). TCRdb reprocessed the 5' RACE reads with MiXCR, giving one entry per CDR3 protein. Of hundreds of thousands of distinct CDR3 sequences in the sample, roughly 4.3% were seen once. This clonotype was obtained from a man aged 18 to 29 who received the YFV17D yellow fever vaccine. The sample here was PBMCs, taken 5 days after the yellow fever booster vaccination. The chain couples TRBV27 to TRBJ2-3; D may correspond to TRBD1 or TRBD2 (6 bases each). The CDR3 sequence is CASSLRGTSTDTQYF. In nucleotides, the CDR3 is TGTGCCAGCAGTTTGAGGGGGACTAGCACAGATACGCAGTATTTT.